This T cell receptor beta chain is from a study of neurological immune-mediated disorders. Via MiXCR, TCRdb re-called the 5' RACE reads, giving one row per CDR3 protein. The data hold roughly 75,000 distinct CDR3 sequences, with roughly an eighth observed a single time. Many counts were recorded for this clonotype. Time point defined: longitudinal time-point 1 (baseline). 2 million PBMCs stored at -80 C were the source of the unsorted libraries. The sample was PBMCs. The sequence was obtained from a female donor with HTLV-1-associated myelopathy (HAM/TSP).

The CDR3 DNA reads as TGTGCCACCAGCAGAGCACAGCGCACTGAAGCTTTCTTT. This encodes CATSRAQRTEAFF. The chain uses TRBV15 and TRBJ1-1; D is unclear. The CDR3 is 13 residues long. V was clipped by 1 base and J by 4 bases, with 7 bases between them. Per germline, CDR1 LNHNV and CDR2 YYDKDF (reference sequence).